This T cell receptor beta chain came from a study of tumor and adjacent non-tumor tissue in lung cancer. The template was RNA from unsorted bulk tissue. Germline-derived CDR1 and CDR2 are MDHEN and SYDVKM. This CDR3 spans 14 amino acids. Trimming shortened V by 4 bases and J by 4 bases, and 13 bases separated the two germline ends. TCRbeta libraries were built with three rounds of nested PCR, modified from ARM-PCR. TCRdb reprocessed the multiplex PCR reads with MiXCR, giving one entry per CDR3 protein. The sample has 76,000 or so distinct CDR3 sequences, around two thirds seen once. This clonotype was recorded at least ten times.

Sequencing was done on a sample of lung tumor tissue. The V gene is TRBV28, the J gene TRBJ1-1; D is unresolved. The TCR was taken from a woman aged 65 to 85 with non-small cell lung cancer. The CDR3 loop is CASSSQPGVTEAFF. The CDR3 DNA is TGTGCCAGCAGTTCTCAGCCCGGGGTCACTGAAGCTTTCTTT.